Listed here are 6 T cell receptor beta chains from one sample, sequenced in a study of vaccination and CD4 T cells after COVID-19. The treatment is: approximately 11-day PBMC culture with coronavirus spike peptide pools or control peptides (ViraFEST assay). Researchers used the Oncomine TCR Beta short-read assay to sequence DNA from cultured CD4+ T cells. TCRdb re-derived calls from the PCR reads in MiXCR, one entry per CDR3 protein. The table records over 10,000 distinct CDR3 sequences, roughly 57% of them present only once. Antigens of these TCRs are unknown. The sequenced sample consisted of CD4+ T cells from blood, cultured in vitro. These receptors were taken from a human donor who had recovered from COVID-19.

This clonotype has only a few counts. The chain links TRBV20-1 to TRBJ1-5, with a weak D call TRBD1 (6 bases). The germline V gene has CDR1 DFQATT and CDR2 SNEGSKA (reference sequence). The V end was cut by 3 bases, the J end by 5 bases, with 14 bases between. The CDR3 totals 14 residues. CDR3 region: CSARMGGADQPQHF. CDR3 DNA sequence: TGCAGTGCTAGGATGGGGGGGGCCGATCAGCCCCAGCATTTT.

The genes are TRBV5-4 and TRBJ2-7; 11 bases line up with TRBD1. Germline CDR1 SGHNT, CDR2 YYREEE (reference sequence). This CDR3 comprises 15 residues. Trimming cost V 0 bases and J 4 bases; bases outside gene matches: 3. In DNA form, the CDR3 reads TGTGCCAGCAGCTTGGAGGGGGACAGGGGGTACGAGCAGTACTTC. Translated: CASSLEGDRGYEQYF. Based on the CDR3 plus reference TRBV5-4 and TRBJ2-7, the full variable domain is ETGVTQSPTHLIKTRGQQVTLRCSSQSGHNTVSWYQQALGQGPQFIFQYYREEENGRGNFPPRFSGLQFPNYSSELNVNALELDDSALYLCASSLEGDRGYEQYFGPGTRLTVT.

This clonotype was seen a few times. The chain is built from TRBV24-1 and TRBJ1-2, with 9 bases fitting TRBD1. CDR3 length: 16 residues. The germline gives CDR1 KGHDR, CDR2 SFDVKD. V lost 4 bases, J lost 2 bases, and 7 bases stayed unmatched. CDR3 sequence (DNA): TGTGCCACCAGTGACCCAGGACAGGGGACGAACTATGGCTACACCTTC. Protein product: CATSDPGQGTNYGYTF.

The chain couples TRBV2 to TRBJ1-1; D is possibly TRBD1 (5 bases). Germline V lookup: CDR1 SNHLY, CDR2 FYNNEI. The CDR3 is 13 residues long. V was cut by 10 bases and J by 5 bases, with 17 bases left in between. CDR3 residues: CAKQKSRETEAFF. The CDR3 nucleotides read TGTGCCAAGCAGAAGAGCAGGGAGACTGAAGCTTTCTTT.

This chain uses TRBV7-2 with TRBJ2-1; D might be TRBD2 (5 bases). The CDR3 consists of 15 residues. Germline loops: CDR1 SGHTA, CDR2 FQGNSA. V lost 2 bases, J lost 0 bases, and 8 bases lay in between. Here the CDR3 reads CASSLRTGSYNEQFF. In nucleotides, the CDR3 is TGTGCCAGCAGCTTAAGGACTGGCTCCTACAATGAGCAGTTCTTC.

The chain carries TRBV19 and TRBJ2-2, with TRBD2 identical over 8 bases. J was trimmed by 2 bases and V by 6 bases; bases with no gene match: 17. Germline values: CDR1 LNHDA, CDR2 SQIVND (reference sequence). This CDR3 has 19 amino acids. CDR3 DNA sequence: TGTGCCAGTAGACCATGGGGGTTACTAGCGGACACTAACACCGGGGAGCTGTTTTTT. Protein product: CASRPWGLLADTNTGELFF. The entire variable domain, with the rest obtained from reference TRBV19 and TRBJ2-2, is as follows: DGGITQSPKYLFRKEGQNVTLSCEQNLNHDAMYWYRQDPGQGLRLIYYSQIVNDFQKGDIAEGYSVSREKKESFPLTVTSAQKNPTAFYLCASRPWGLLADTNTGELFFGEGSRLTVL.